The T cell receptor (beta chain) described here comes from a study of blood T cell repertoires in COVID-19. The method was immunoSEQ multiplex PCR; TCRdb's version includes in-frame clones alone and lacks a portion of them. The sample lists hundreds of thousands of clones, roughly 90% seen once, with about 9.3% in the top ten. CDR1 is MNHEY, CDR2 SMNVEV, per germline (reference sequence). The CDR3 is made up of 15 amino acids. Deletions cut 5 bases from V and 6 bases from J, with 19 bases between. This clone was found a few times. V gene TRBV27 combines with J gene TRBJ1-1; TRBD1 might be the D (5 bases). This sequence was found in a man aged 35 to 55 who had recovered from COVID-19. The sample comprised PBMCs or T cells enriched from blood (not recorded which). CDR3 bases: TGTGCCAGCAGTCCGGGTCAGGGATTGTTGGCTGAAGCTTTCTTT. It yields the protein CASSPGQGLLAEAFF.